These 3 T cell receptor beta chains originate from one sample sequenced in a study of blood T cell repertoires in COVID-19. Data came from immunoSEQ multiplex PCR; TCRdb stores just in-frame clones and leaves some out. The table includes 350,000 or so clones, about 86% detected once. Sequencing used PBMCs or T cells enriched from blood (not recorded which). The receptors originated from a woman between 40 and 55 years old with acute COVID-19.

The chain carries TRBV27 and TRBJ1-4; D not certain. This CDR3 is 17 amino acids long. The germline V gene has CDR1 MNHEY and CDR2 SMNVEV (reference sequence). V gave up 4 bases and J gave up 2 bases, with 17 bases separating them. The CDR3 DNA follows: TGTGCCAGCAGTTCTGGTCGACTGTCGTGGACTAATGAAAAACTGTTTTTT. Translated: CASSSGRLSWTNEKLFF.

In its sample, this clone was seen a few times. The DNA of the CDR3 is TGTGCCAGCAGTGAAGCGGTAGCGGGGGGGCAAGAGACCCAGTACTTC. As protein: CASSEAVAGGQETQYF. This chain joins TRBV2 and TRBJ2-5; 11 positions agree with TRBD2. This CDR3 has 16 residues. Per the germline V gene, CDR1 is SNHLY and CDR2 is FYNNEI. J gave up 2 bases and V 0 bases, and 2 bases lay outside the gene matches.

The rearrangement joins TRBV3-1 (or the pseudogene TRBV3-2) to TRBJ1-4, with 9 positions matching TRBD1. Trimming removed 4 bases from V and 6 bases from J; junction bases left unmatched: 6. CDR1 is LGHDT and CDR2 is YNNKEL in the germline V gene (reference sequence). This CDR3 region has 15 residues. CDR3 sequence reads: CASSRLQGADEKLFF. The CDR3 region has the DNA TGTGCCAGCAGCCGATTACAGGGGGCCGATGAAAAACTGTTTTTT.